Presented here are 8 T cell receptor beta chains from one specimen sequenced in a study of blood T cell repertoires in COVID-19. Measured with immunoSEQ multiplex PCR; TCRdb has only the in-frame clones, and not every one. Of approximately 130,000 clones in the sample, roughly 80% were seen once. The sequencing sample was made of peripheral blood. Source of these receptors: a human donor in a cohort sampled during active COVID-19.

The V gene is TRBV3-1 (or the pseudogene TRBV3-2), the J gene TRBJ2-7; TRBD1 agrees at 8 bases. Germline lookup yields CDR1 LGHDT and CDR2 YNNKEL (reference sequence). J gave up 4 bases and V 4 bases, and 12 bases lay outside the gene matches. This CDR3 is 16 amino acids long. CDR3 nucleotides: TGTGCCAGCAGCCGAGGGGTGGCAGGGGGCGGATACGAGCAGTACTTC. As protein: CASSRGVAGGGYEQYF.

The V and J genes are TRBV11-2 and TRBJ2-1; 7 bases map to TRBD2. Germline assignment: CDR1 SGHAT and CDR2 FQNNGV. The CDR3 consists of 16 residues. J lost 6 bases, V lost 4 bases, and 12 bases had no gene match. The chain's CDR3 is CASSSNSGWGGNEQFF. The CDR3 bases are TGTGCCAGCAGCTCCAATTCTGGGTGGGGGGGCAATGAGCAGTTCTTC.

This clone was seen just once. The gene calls are TRBV28 and TRBJ1-5; D is possibly TRBD1 (6 bases). Germline loops: CDR1 MDHEN, CDR2 SYDVKM. V was trimmed by 3 bases and J by 0 bases, leaving 9 bases between them. The CDR3 totals 15 residues. CDR3 sequence: CASSFGGPSNQPQHF. The CDR3 coding sequence is TGTGCCAGCAGTTTTGGGGGCCCTAGCAATCAGCCCCAGCATTTT. The variable domain in full, with the rest retrieved from reference TRBV28 and TRBJ1-5, is DVKVTQSSRYLVKRTGEKVFLECVQDMDHENMFWYRQDPGLGLRLIYFSYDVKMKEKGDIPEGYSVSREKKERFSLILESASTNQTSMYLCASSFGGPSNQPQHFGDGTRLSIL.

The chain is built from TRBV10-2 and TRBJ1-4; 10 positions match TRBD1. The germline CDR1 and CDR2 sequences are WSHSY and SAAADI. Losses at the gene ends were 2 bases for V and 8 bases for J; bases not matched to a gene: 5. The CDR3 length is 15 residues. CDR3 in amino acids: CASSEPDRGHEKLFF. DNA for the CDR3: TGCGCCAGCAGTGAGCCCGACAGGGGGCACGAAAAACTGTTTTTT.

This clone came up once. V and J are TRBV7-2 and TRBJ2-3, with D tentatively TRBD2 (6 bases). V lost 7 bases and J 2 bases, leaving 22 bases between the germline ends. Germline V CDR1 and CDR2: SGHTA, FQGNSA. This CDR3 comprises 17 residues. CDR3 amino acids: CASILPGPAGPTDTQYF. CDR3 sequence (DNA): TGTGCCAGCATCCTACCCGGCCCAGCGGGTCCCACAGATACGCAGTATTTT.

This chain links TRBV11-2 with TRBJ2-7, with 9 bases aligning to TRBD1. Germline V lookup: CDR1 SGHAT, CDR2 FQNNGV. Unmatched junction bases numbered 5, after V lost 6 bases and J lost 2 bases. The CDR3 runs 14 residues. CDR3 nucleotide sequence: TGTGCCAGCAGTTTTAACAGGGGGCCCTACGAGCAGTACTTC. This codes for CASSFNRGPYEQYF.

The genes are TRBV2 and TRBJ2-2; TRBD1 might be the D (5 bases). The CDR3 is 13 residues long. V lost 8 bases, J lost 3 bases, and 10 bases lay in between. CDR1 and CDR2 (germline): SNHLY, FYNNEI. The DNA for the CDR3 is TGTGCCAGCGGAGACAGAGACACCGGGGAGCTGTTTTTT. The encoded protein is CASGDRDTGELFF.

The chain couples TRBV5-1 to TRBJ2-6, with D possibly being TRBD1 (6 bases). Per germline, CDR1 SGHRS and CDR2 YFSETQ. This CDR3 spans 14 amino acids. Trimming shortened V by 6 bases and J by 4 bases, and 11 bases separated the two germline ends. Here the CDR3 reads CASTTGSGANVLTF. CDR3 DNA sequence: TGCGCCAGCACAACAGGGTCCGGGGCCAACGTCCTGACTTTC.